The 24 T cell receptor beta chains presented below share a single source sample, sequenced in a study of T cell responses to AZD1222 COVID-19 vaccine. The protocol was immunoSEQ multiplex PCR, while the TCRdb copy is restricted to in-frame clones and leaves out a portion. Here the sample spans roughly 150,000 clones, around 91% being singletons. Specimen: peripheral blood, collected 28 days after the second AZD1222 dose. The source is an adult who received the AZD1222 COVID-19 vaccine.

The DNA of the CDR3 is TGTGCCAGCAGTTACTCCCCACGGGGCTATGGCTACACCTTC. Translating it yields CASSYSPRGYGYTF. The chain recombines TRBV6-5 with TRBJ1-2; D remains ambiguous. This CDR3 region has 14 residues. Trimming stripped 0 bases from V and 4 bases from J, with 9 bases between. CDR1 is MNHEY, CDR2 SVGAGI, per germline.

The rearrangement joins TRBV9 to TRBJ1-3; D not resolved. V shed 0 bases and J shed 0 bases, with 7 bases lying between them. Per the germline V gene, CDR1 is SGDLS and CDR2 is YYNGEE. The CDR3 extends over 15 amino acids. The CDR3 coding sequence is TGTGCCAGCAGCGTAGAATTCCACTCTGGAAACACCATATATTTT. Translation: CASSVEFHSGNTIYF.

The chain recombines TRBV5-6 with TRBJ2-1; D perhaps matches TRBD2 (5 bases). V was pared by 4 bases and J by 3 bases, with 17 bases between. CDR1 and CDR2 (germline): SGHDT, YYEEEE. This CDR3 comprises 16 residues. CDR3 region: CASSQLRVSGYNEQFF. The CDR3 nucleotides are TGTGCCAGCAGCCAATTGCGGGTATCCGGCTACAATGAGCAGTTCTTC.

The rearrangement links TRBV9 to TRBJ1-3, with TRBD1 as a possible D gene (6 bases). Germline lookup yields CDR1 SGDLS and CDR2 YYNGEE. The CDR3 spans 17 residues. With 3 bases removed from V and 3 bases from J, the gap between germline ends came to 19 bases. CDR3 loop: CASSERGIGQSGNTIYF. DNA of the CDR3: TGTGCCAGCAGCGAGAGGGGGATTGGACAGAGTGGAAACACCATATATTTT.

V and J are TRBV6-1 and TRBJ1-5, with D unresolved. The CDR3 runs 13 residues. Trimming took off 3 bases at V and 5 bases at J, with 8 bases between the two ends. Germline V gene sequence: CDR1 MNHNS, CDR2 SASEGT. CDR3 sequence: CASSEGIYQPQHF. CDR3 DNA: TGTGCCAGCAGTGAGGGAATTTATCAGCCCCAGCATTTT.

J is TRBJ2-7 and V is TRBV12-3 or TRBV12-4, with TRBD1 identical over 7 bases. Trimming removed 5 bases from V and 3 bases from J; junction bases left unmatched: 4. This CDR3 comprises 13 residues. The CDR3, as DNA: TGTGCCAGCAGTCTGGGACAGTTCTACGAGCAGTACTTC. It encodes CASSLGQFYEQYF.

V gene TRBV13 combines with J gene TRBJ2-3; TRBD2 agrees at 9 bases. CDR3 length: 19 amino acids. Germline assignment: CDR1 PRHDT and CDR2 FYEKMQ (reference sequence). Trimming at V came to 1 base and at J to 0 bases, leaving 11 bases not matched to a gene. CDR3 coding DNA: TGTGCCAGCAGCTTAGCTAGCGGGGTCACGCGAACTAGCACAGATACGCAGTATTTT. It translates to CASSLASGVTRTSTDTQYF.

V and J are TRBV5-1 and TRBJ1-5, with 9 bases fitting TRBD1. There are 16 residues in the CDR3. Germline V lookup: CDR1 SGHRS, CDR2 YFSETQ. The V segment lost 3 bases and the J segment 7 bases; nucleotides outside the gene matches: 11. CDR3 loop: CASSCLRDRAAQPQHF. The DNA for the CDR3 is TGCGCCAGCAGCTGCCTCCGGGACAGGGCGGCCCAGCCCCAGCATTTT.

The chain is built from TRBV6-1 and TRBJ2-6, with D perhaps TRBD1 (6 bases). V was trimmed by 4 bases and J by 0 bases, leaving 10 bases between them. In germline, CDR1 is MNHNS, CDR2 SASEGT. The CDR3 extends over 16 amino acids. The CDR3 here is CASSVMGASGANVLTF. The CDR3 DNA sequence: TGTGCCAGCAGTGTGATGGGGGCCTCTGGGGCCAACGTCCTGACTTTC.

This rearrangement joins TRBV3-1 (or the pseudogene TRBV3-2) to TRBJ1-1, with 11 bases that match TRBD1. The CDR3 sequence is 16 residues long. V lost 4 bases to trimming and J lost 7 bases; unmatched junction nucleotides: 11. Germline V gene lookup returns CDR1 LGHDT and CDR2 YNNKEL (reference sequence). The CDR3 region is CASSLPLGQGASEAFF. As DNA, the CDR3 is TGTGCCAGCAGCCTTCCTCTTGGACAGGGGGCGAGTGAAGCTTTCTTT.

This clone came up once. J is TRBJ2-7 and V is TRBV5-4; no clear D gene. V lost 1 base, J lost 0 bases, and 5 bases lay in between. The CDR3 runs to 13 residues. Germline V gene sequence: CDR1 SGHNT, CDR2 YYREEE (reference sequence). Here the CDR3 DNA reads TGTGCCAGCAGCTTGTGGGGCTCCTACGAGCAGTACTTC. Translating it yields CASSLWGSYEQYF. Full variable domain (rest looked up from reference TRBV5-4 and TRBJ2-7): ETGVTQSPTHLIKTRGQQVTLRCSSQSGHNTVSWYQQALGQGPQFIFQYYREEENGRGNFPPRFSGLQFPNYSSELNVNALELDDSALYLCASSLWGSYEQYFGPGTRLTVT.

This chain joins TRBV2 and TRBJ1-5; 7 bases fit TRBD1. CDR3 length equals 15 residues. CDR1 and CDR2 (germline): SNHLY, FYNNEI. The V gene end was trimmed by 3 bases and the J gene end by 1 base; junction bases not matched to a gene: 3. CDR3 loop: CASSDAGGSNQPQHF. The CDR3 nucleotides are TGTGCCAGCAGTGATGCAGGGGGGAGCAATCAGCCCCAGCATTTT.

CDR3 DNA: TGTGCCAGCAGCTTAGTCGGGCCCCGCAGGGGTTCACCCCTCCACTTT. The encoded protein is CASSLVGPRRGSPLHF. The chain is built from TRBV11-2 and TRBJ1-6; the D gene is possibly TRBD1 (6 bases). This CDR3 spans 16 amino acids. V was shortened by 1 base and J by 9 bases, with 16 bases between the two germline ends. Germline values: CDR1 SGHAT, CDR2 FQNNGV.

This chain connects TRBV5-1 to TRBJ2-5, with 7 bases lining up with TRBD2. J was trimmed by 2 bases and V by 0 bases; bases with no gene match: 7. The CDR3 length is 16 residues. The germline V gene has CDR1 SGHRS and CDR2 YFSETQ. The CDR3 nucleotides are TGCGCCAGCAGCTTGGCAGCGAGCGGGGCTCAAGAGACCCAGTACTTC. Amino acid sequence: CASSLAASGAQETQYF. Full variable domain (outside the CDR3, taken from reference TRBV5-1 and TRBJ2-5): KAGVTQTPRYLIKTRGQQVTLSCSPISGHRSVSWYQQTPGQGLQFLFEYFSETQRNKGNFPGRFSGRQFSNSRSEMNVSTLELGDSALYLCASSLAASGAQETQYFGPGTRLLVL.

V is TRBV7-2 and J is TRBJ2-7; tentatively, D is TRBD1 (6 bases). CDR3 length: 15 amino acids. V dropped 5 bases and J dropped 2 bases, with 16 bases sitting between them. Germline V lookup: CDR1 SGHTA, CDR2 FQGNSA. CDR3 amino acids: CASSLDSHRAYEQYF. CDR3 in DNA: TGTGCCAGCAGCCTGGACTCGCACAGGGCCTACGAGCAGTACTTC.

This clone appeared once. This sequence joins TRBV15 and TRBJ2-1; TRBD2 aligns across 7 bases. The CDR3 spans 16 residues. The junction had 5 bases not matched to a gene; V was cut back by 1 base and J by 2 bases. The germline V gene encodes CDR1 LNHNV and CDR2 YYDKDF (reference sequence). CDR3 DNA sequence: TGTGCCACCAGCAGAGGGAGAGGGACTACCTACAATGAGCAGTTCTTC. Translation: CATSRGRGTTYNEQFF.

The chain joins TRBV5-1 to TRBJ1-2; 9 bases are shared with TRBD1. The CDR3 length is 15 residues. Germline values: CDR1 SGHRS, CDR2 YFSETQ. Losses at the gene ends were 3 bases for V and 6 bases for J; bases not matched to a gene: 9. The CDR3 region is CASSSDRGYTNGYTF. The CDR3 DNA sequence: TGCGCCAGCAGCTCGGACAGGGGATATACTAATGGCTACACCTTC.

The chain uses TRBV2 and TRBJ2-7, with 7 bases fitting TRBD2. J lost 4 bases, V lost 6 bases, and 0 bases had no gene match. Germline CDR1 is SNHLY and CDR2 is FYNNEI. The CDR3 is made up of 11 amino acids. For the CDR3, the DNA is TGTGCCAGCAGGCGGGGGTACGAGCAGTACTTC. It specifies CASRRGYEQYF. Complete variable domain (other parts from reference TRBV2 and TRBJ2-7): EPEVTQTPSHQVTQMGQEVILRCVPISNHLYFYWYRQILGQKVEFLVSFYNNEISEKSEIFDDQFSVERPDGSNFTLKIRSTKLEDSAMYFCASRRGYEQYFGPGTRLTVT.

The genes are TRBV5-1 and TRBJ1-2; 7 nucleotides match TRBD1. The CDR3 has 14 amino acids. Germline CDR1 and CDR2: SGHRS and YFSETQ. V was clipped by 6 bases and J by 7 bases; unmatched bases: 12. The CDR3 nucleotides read TGCGCCAGCACCCCAGTGACAGGGATGATTGGCTACACCTTC. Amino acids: CASTPVTGMIGYTF.

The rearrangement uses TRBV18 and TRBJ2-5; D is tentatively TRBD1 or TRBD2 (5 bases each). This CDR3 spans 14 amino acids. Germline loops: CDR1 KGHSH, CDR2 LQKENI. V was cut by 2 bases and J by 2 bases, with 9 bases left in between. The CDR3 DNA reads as TGTGCCAGCTCACCATCCGGGACGCAAGAGACCCAGTACTTC. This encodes CASSPSGTQETQYF.

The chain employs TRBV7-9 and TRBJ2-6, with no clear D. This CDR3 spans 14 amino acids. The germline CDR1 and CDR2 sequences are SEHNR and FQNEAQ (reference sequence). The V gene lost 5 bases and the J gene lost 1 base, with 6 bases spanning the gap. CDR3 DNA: TGTGCCAGCAGCCCACGATCTGGGGCCAACGTCCTGACTTTC. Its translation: CASSPRSGANVLTF. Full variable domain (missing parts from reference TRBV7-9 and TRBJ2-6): DTGVSQNPRHKITKRGQNVTFRCDPISEHNRLYWYRQTLGQGPEFLTYFQNEAQLEKSRLLSDRFSAERPKGSFSTLEIQRTEQGDSAMYLCASSPRSGANVLTFGAGSRLTVL.

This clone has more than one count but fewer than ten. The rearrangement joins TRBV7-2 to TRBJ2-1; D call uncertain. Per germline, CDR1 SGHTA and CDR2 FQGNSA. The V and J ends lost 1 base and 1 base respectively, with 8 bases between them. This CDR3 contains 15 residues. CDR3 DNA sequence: TGTGCCAGCAGCTTAGATACCAATTCCTACAATGAGCAGTTCTTC. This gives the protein CASSLDTNSYNEQFF.

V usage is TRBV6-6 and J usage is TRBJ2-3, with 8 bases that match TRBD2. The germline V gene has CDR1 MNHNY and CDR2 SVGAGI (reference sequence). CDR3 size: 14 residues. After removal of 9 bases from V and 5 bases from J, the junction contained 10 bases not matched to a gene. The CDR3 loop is CASRREGTGDTQYF. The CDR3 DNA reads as TGTGCCAGTCGACGGGAGGGAACTGGAGATACGCAGTATTTT.

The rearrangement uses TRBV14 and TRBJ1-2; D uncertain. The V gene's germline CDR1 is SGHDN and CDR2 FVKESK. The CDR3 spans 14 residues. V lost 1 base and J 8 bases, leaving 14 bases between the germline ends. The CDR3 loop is CASSQGNPRGGYTF. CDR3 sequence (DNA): TGTGCCAGCAGCCAAGGAAACCCCCGAGGAGGCTACACCTTC.